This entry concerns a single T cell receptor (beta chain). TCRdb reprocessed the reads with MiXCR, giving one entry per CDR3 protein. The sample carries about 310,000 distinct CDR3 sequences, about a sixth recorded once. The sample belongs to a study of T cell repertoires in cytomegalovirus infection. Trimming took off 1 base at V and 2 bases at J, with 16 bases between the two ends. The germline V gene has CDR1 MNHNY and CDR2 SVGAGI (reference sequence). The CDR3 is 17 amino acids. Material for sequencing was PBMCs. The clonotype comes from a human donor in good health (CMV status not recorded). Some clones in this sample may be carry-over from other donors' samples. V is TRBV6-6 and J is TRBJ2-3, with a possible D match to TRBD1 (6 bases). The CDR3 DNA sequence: TGTGCCAGCAGTTACTTACAGGGTTTAGGTCACACAGATACGCAGTATTTT. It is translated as CASSYLQGLGHTDTQYF.